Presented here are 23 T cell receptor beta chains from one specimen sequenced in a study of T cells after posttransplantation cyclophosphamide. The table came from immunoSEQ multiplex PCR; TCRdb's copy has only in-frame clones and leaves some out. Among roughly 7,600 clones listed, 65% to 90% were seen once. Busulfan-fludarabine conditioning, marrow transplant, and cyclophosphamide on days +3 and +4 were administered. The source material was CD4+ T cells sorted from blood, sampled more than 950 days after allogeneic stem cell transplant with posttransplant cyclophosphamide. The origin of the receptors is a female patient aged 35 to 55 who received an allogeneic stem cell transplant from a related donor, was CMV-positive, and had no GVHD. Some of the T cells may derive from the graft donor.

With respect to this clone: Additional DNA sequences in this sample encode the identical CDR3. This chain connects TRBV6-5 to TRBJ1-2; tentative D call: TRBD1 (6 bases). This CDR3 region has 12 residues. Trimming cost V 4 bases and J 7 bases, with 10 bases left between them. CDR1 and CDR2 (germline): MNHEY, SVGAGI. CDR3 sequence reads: CASSSSGVGYTF. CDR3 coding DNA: TGTGCCAGCAGTTCTTCAGGGGTTGGCTACACCTTC.

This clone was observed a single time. The CDR3 coding sequence is TGTGCCAGTAGTTCCCGGACAGGGGGTACTTCCTACGAGCAGTACTTC. Its protein product is CASSSRTGGTSYEQYF. The genes are TRBV19 and TRBJ2-7, with 10 bases identical to TRBD1. Germline loops: CDR1 LNHDA, CDR2 SQIVND (reference sequence). After removal of 5 bases from V and 1 base from J, the junction contained 8 bases not matched to a gene. This CDR3 contains 16 residues.

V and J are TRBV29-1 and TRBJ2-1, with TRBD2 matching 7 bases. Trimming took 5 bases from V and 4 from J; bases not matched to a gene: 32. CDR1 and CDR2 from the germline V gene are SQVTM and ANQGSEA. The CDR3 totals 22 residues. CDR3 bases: TGCAGCGTTATTAGGATGGGGGGGGGACTGATTACCGGCCAAAGCTTTTACAATGAGCAGTTCTTC. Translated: CSVIRMGGGLITGQSFYNEQFF.

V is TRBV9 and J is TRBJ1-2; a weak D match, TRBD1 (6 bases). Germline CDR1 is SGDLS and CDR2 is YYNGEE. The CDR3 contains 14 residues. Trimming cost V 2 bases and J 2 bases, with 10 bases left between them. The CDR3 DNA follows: TGTGCCAGCAGCGTGGGGGGGCGCAACTATGGCTACACCTTC. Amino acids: CASSVGGRNYGYTF. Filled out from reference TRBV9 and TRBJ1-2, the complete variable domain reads DSGVTQTPKHLITATGQRVTLRCSPRSGDLSVYWYQQSLDQGLQFLIQYYNGEERAKGNILERFSAQQFPDLHSELNLSSLELGDSALYFCASSVGGRNYGYTFGSGTRLTVV.

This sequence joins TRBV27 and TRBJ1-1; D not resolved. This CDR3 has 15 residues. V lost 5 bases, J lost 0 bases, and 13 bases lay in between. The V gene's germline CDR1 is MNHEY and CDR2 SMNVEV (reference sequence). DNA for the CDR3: TGTGCCAGCAGTCCTCGTTACGGGGTGAACACTGAAGCTTTCTTT. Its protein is CASSPRYGVNTEAFF.

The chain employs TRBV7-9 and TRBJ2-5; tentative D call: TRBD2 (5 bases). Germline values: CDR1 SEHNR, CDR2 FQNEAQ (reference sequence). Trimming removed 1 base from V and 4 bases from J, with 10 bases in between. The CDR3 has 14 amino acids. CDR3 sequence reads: CASSLERGRETQYF. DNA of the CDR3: TGTGCCAGCAGCTTAGAGAGAGGGCGAGAGACCCAGTACTTC.

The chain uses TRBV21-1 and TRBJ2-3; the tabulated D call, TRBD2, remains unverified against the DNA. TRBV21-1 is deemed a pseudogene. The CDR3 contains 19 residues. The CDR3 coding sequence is TGTGCCAGCAGCAAAGGGCTGTTCGCGACTAGCGGGGGGGGCGGTGTGCAGTATTTT. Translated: CASSKGLFATSGGGGVQYF.

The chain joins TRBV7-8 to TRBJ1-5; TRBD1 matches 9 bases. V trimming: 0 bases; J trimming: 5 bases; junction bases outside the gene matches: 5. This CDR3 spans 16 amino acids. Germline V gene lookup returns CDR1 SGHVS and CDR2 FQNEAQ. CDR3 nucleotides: TGTGCCAGCAGCTTAGCGGGTACAGGGGGCCATCAGCCCCAGCATTTT. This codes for CASSLAGTGGHQPQHF.

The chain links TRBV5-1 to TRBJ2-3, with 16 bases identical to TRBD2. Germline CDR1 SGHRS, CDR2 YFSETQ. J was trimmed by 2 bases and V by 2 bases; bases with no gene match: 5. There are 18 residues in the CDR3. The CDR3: CASSFFGTSGGATDTQYF. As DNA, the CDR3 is TGCGCCAGCAGCTTCTTCGGGACTAGCGGGGGGGCCACAGATACGCAGTATTTT. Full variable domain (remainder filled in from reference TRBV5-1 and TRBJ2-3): KAGVTQTPRYLIKTRGQQVTLSCSPISGHRSVSWYQQTPGQGLQFLFEYFSETQRNKGNFPGRFSGRQFSNSRSEMNVSTLELGDSALYLCASSFFGTSGGATDTQYFGPGTRLTVL.

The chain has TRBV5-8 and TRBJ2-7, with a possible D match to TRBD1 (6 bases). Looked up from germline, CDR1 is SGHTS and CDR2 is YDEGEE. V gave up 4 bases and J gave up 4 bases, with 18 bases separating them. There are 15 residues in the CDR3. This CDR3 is CASSPYRVGSYEQYF. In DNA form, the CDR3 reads TGTGCCAGCAGCCCGTACAGGGTGGGTAGTTACGAGCAGTACTTC.

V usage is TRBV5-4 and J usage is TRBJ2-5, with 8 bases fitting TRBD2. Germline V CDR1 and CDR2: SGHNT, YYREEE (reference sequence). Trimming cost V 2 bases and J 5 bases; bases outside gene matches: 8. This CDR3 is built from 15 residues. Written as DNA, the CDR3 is TGTGCCAGCAGCTTCACTAGCGGCCCTGAGGAGACCCAGTACTTC. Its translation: CASSFTSGPEETQYF.

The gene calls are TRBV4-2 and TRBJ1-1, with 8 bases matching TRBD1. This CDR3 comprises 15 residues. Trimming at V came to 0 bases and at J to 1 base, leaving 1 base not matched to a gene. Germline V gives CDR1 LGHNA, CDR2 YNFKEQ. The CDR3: CASSQEGQANTEAFF. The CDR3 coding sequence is TGTGCCAGCAGCCAAGAGGGACAGGCGAACACTGAAGCTTTCTTT.

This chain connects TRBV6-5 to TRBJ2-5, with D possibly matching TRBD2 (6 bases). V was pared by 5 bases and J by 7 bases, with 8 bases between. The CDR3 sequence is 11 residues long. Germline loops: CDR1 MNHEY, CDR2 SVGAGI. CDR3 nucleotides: TGTGCCAGCAGTACCGGGGGGACCCAGTACTTC. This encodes CASSTGGTQYF.

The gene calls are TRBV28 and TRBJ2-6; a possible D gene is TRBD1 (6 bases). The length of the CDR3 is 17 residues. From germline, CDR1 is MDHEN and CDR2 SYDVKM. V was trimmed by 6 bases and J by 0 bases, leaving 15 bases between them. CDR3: CASRSTGSSSGANVLTF. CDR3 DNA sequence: TGTGCCAGCAGGTCAACAGGGTCCTCCTCTGGGGCCAACGTCCTGACTTTC.

CDR3 nucleotide sequence: TGCGCCAGCAGCTTGGCCCCGACAGATAGCTATGGCTACACCTTC. This sequence encodes CASSLAPTDSYGYTF. The rearrangement links TRBV5-1 to TRBJ1-2, with D maybe TRBD1 (5 bases). The V end lost 0 bases, the J end lost 4 bases, and 13 bases lay between the germline ends. Germline V gene lookup returns CDR1 SGHRS and CDR2 YFSETQ. The CDR3 spans 15 residues. The variable domain in full, with the rest retrieved from reference TRBV5-1 and TRBJ1-2, is KAGVTQTPRYLIKTRGQQVTLSCSPISGHRSVSWYQQTPGQGLQFLFEYFSETQRNKGNFPGRFSGRQFSNSRSEMNVSTLELGDSALYLCASSLAPTDSYGYTFGSGTRLTVV.

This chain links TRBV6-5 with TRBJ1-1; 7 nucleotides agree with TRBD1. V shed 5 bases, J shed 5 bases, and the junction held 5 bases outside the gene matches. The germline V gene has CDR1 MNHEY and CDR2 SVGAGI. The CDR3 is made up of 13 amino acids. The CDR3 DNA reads TGTGCCAGCAGTCGTACAGGGGAGACTGAAGCTTTCTTT. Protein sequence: CASSRTGETEAFF.

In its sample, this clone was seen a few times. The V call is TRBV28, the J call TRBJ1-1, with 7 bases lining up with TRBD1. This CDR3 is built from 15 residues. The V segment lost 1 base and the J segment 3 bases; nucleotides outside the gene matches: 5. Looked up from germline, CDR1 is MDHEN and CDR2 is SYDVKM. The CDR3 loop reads CASSLLTGVDTEAFF. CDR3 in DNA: TGTGCCAGCAGTTTATTAACAGGGGTGGACACTGAAGCTTTCTTT.

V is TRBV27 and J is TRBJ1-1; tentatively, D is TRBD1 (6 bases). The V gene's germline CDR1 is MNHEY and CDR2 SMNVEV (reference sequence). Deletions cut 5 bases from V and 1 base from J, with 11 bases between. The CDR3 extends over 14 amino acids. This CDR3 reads CASSQQGRNTEAFF. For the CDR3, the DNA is TGTGCCAGCAGTCAACAGGGTAGGAACACTGAAGCTTTCTTT.

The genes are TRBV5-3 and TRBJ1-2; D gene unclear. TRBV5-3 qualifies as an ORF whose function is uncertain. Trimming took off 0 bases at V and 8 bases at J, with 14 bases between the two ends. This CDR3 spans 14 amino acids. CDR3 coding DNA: TGTGCCAGAAGCTTGGCTCACGGGGTGAGGGGCTACACCTTC. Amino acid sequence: CARSLAHGVRGYTF.

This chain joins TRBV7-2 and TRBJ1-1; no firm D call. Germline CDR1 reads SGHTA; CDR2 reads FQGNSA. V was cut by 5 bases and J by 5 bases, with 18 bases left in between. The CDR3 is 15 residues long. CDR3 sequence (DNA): TGTGCCAGCAGCCCCTGGGTTGGTCCGGGGACTGAAGCTTTCTTT. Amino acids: CASSPWVGPGTEAFF. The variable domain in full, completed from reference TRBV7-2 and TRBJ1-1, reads GAGVSQSPSNKVTEKGKDVELRCDPISGHTALYWYRQSLGQGLEFLIYFQGNSAPDKSGLPSDRFSAERTGGSVSTLTIQRTQQEDSAVYLCASSPWVGPGTEAFFGQGTRLTVV.

The CDR3 is CSVEAPPRDNEQFF. As DNA, the CDR3 is TGCAGCGTTGAAGCCCCCCCCCGGGACAATGAGCAGTTCTTC. The chain joins TRBV29-1 to TRBJ2-1; D ambiguous. The CDR3 runs to 14 residues. CDR1 is SQVTM, CDR2 ANQGSEA, per germline. V was clipped by 1 base and J by 5 bases, with 12 bases between them.

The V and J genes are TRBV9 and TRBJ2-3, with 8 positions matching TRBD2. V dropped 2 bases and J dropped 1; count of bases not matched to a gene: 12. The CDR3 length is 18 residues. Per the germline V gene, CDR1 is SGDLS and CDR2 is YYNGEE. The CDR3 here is CASSVGTGGGLGTDTQYF. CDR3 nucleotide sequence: TGTGCCAGCAGCGTCGGGACTGGCGGGGGGCTCGGCACAGATACGCAGTATTTT.

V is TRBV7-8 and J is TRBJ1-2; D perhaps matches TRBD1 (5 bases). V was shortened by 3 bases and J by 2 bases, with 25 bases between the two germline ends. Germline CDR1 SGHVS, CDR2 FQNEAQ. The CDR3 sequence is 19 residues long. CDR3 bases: TGTGCCAGCAGCTTCCTTATAATACCTTCGGACAATTCCAACTATGGCTACACCTTC. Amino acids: CASSFLIIPSDNSNYGYTF. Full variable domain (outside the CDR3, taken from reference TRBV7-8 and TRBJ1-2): GAGVSQSPRYKVAKRGQDVALRCDPISGHVSLFWYQQALGQGPEFLTYFQNEAQLDKSGLPSDRFFAERPEGSVSTLKIQRTQQEDSAVYLCASSFLIIPSDNSNYGYTFGSGTRLTVV.